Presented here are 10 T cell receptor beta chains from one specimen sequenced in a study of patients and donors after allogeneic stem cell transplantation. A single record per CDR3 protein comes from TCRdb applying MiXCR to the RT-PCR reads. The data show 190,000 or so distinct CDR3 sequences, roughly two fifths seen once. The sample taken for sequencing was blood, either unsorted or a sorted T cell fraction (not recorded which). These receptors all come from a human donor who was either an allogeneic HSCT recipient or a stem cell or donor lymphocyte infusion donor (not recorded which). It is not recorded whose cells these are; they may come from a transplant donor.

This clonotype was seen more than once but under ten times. This CDR3 reads CASSYLGESNQPQHF. CDR3 nucleotide sequence: TGTGCCAGCAGTTACCTAGGGGAATCCAATCAGCCCCAGCATTTT. This rearrangement joins TRBV27 to TRBJ1-5; D perhaps matches TRBD1 (5 bases). The CDR3 is made up of 15 amino acids. V was cut by 4 bases and J by 3 bases, with 13 bases left in between. Germline CDR1 reads MNHEY; CDR2 reads SMNVEV (reference sequence).

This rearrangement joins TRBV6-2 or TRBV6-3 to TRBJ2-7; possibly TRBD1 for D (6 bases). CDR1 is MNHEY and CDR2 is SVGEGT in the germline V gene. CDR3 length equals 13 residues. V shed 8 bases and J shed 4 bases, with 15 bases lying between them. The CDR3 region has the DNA TGTGCCAGCGCCGGTGAGGGACAATACGAGCAGTACTTC. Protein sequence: CASAGEGQYEQYF.

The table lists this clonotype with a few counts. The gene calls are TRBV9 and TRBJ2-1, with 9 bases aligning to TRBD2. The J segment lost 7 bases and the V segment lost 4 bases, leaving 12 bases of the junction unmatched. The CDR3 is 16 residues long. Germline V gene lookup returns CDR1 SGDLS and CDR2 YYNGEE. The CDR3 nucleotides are TGTGCCAGCAGCAGGGGAAGCGGGAGGAGAGGAAATGAGCAGTTCTTC. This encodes CASSRGSGRRGNEQFF.

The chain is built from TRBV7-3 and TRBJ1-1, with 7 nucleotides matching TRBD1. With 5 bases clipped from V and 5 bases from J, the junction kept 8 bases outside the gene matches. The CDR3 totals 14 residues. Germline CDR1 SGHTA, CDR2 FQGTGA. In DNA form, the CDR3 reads TGTGCCAGCAGCCAAGGGGGCGCGAGGACTGAAGCTTTCTTT. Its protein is CASSQGGARTEAFF.

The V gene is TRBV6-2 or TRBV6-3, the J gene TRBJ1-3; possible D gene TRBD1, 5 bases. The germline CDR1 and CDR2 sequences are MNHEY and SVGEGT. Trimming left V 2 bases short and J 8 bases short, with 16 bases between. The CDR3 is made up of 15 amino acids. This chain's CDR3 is CASSYQPAGGDTIYF. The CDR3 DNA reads TGTGCCAGCAGTTACCAGCCCGCCGGAGGGGACACCATATATTTT.

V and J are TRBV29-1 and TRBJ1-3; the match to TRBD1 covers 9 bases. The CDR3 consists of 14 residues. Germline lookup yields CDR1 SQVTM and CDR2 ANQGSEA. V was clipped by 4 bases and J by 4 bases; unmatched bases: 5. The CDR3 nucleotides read TGCAGCGTTGGAACCGGGACAGGGGGAAACACCATATATTTT. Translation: CSVGTGTGGNTIYF.

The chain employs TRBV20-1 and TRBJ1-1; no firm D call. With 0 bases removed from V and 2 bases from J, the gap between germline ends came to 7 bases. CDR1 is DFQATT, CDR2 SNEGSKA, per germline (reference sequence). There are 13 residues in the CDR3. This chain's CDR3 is CSARDWHNTEAFF. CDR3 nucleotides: TGCAGTGCTAGAGATTGGCATAACACTGAAGCTTTCTTT.

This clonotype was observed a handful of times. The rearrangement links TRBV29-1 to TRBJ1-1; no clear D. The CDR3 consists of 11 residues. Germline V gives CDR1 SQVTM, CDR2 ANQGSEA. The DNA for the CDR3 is TGCACCGCTAACGGAGGACCTGAAGCTTTCTTT. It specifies CTANGGPEAFF.

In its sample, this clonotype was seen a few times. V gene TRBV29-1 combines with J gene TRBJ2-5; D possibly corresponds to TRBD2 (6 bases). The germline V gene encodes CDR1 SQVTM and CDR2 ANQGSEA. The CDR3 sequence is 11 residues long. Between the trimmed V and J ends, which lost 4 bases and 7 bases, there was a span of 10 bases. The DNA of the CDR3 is TGCAGCGTTGTGGGGAGGACGACCCAGTACTTC. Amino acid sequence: CSVVGRTTQYF.

The DNA for the CDR3 is TGTGCCACCAGCCCGGGACTAGCGGGACCTAATGAGCAGTTCTTC. Translating it yields CATSPGLAGPNEQFF. The chain employs TRBV15 and TRBJ2-1; TRBD2 agrees at 13 bases. The V segment lost 5 bases and the J segment 7 bases; nucleotides outside the gene matches: 5. Per the germline V gene, CDR1 is LNHNV and CDR2 is YYDKDF (reference sequence). The length of the CDR3 is 15 residues. Looking up the rest from reference TRBV15 and TRBJ2-1 gives the full variable domain: DAMVIQNPRYQVTQFGKPVTLSCSQTLNHNVMYWYQQKSSQAPKLLFHYYDKDFNNEADTPDNFQSRRPNTSFCFLDIRSPGLGDTAMYLCATSPGLAGPNEQFFGPGTRLTVL.